In its sample, the clone carrying this T cell receptor (beta chain) was seen once. Authors' data handling: Reference gene primers were amplified, and this amplification served to estimate nucleated cell counts. TCRdb's table, derived via immunoSEQ multiplex PCR, lists solely in-frame clones and lacks some. V, J and clone size were drawn from that table, and D and trimming were deduced from the DNA. The sample holds about 81,000 clones, roughly 89% seen once. The record originates from a study of blood T cell repertoires in COVID-19. The wider study: Samples of COVID-19 (acute and convalescent) were obtained from the United States, Italy and Spain. PBMCs, B-cell-depleted T cells, or T cells were the source of the cDNA or gDNA that made up the material.

Source material: peripheral blood. This TCR was sampled from a woman older than 75 with active COVID-19.

The CDR3 is CASRGAGNEKLFF. CDR3 sequence (DNA): TGTGCCAGCAGGGGGGCAGGGAATGAAAAACTGTTTTTT. The J gene is TRBJ1-4, the V gene TRBV3-1 (or the pseudogene TRBV3-2); maybe TRBD1 (6 bases). V dropped 6 bases and J dropped 5 bases, with 10 bases sitting between them. Germline V gene sequence: CDR1 LGHDT, CDR2 YNNKEL (reference sequence). CDR3 length equals 13 residues.